The entry below describes one T cell receptor beta chain. Seattle's enrolled individuals joined amid active infection and were then monitored longitudinally. This sample is part of a study of blood T cell repertoires in COVID-19. In the study overall: The United States, Italy and Spain supplied acute and convalescent COVID-19 samples. In each case, the material was cDNA or gDNA derived from T cells, B-cell-depleted T cells, or PBMCs.

In germline, CDR1 is MDHEN, CDR2 SYDVKM. V shed 6 bases, J shed 7 bases, and the junction held 6 bases outside the gene matches. CDR3 size: 13 residues. Original processing methods: Amplification of reference gene primers provided the estimated nucleated cell counts. Method: immunoSEQ multiplex PCR; TCRdb's copy keeps in-frame clones and lacks some. V, J and clone size are those of that table, while D and trimming were read from the DNA. The top ten clones hold around 4% of a sample with approximately 96,000 clones, approximately 90% of them seen once. The sequence came from a human donor with COVID-19, enrolled during active disease. The donor label of this sample is uncertain. The source material was peripheral blood. The chain combines TRBV28 with TRBJ1-2; 9 bases align to TRBD1. CDR3 region: CASSSGQGTGYTF. The CDR3 nucleotides are TGTGCCAGCAGCTCCGGACAGGGGACTGGCTACACCTTC.